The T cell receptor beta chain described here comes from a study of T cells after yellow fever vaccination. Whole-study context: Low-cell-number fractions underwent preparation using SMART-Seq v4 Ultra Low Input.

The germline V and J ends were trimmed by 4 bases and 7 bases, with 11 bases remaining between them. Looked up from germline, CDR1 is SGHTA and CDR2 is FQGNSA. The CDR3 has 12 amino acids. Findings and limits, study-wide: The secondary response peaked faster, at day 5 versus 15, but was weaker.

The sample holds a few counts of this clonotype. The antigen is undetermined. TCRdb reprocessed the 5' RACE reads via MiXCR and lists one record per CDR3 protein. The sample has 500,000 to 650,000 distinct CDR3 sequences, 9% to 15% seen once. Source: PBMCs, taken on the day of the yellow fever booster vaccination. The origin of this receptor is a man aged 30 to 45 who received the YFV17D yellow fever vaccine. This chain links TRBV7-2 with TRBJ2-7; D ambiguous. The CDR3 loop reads CASSSSYTEQYF. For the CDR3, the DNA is TGTGCCAGCAGCTCCTCCTATACGGAGCAGTACTTC.